The sequence of this TCR beta chain was determined in a study of shared clonotypes between healthy human individuals. The repertoire was sequenced with immunoSEQ multiplex PCR; TCRdb's copy has only in-frame clones and lacks some. Among about 470,000 clones listed, around 79% were seen once. CDR3 length: 13 amino acids. Trimming cost V 3 bases and J 3 bases, with 8 bases left between them. The germline CDR1 and CDR2 sequences are MNHNS and SASEGT. This chain links TRBV6-1 with TRBJ1-2, with a possible D match to TRBD1 (6 bases). The material sequenced was PBMCs. This TCR was recovered from a woman between 40 and 50 years old in good health. Some clones in this sample may be carry-over from other donors' samples. The CDR3 loop reads CASSDRGDYGYTF. Written as DNA, the CDR3 is TGTGCCAGCAGTGACAGGGGTGACTATGGCTACACCTTC.